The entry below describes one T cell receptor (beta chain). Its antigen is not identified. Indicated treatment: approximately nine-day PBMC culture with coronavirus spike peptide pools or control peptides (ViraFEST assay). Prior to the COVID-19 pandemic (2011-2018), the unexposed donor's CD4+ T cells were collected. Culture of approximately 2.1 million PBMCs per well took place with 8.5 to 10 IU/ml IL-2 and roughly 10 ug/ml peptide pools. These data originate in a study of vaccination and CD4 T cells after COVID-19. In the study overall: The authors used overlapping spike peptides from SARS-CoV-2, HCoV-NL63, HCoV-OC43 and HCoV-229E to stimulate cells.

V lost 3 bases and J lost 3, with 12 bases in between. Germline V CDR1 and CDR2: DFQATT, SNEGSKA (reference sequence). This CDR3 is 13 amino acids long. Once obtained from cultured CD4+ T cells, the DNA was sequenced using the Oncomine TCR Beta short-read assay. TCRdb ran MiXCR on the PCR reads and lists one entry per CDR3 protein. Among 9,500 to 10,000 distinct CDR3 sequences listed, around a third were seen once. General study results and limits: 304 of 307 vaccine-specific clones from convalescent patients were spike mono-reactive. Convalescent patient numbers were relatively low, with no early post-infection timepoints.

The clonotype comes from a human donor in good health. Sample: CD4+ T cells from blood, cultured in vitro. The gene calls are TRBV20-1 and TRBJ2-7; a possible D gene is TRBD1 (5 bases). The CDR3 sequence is CSARGRLDYEQYF. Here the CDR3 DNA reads TGCAGTGCTAGGGGGCGGTTGGACTACGAGCAGTACTTC.